The present entry profiles one TCR beta chain with its context. What it recognizes is unknown. The data are from a study of T cell responses to AZD1222 COVID-19 vaccine. The repertoire was sequenced with immunoSEQ multiplex PCR; TCRdb's copy has only in-frame clones and lacks some. Among some 160,000 clones, around 88% were seen once, and the ten largest hold around 0.99%. Study-level points and caveats: The study reported that nearly half of spike-specific TCRs target unmutated variant regions.

Germline CDR1 reads SGHTA; CDR2 reads FQGNSA. This CDR3 is 14 amino acids long. Between the trimmed V and J ends, which lost 3 bases and 3 bases, there was a span of 11 bases. The sequences come from peripheral blood, collected 28 days after the second AZD1222 dose. The chain joins TRBV7-2 to TRBJ2-5, with D uncertain. This clonotype was obtained from an adult who received the AZD1222 COVID-19 vaccine. The CDR3 nucleotides read TGTGCCAGCAGCTTGTTCGGCAAAAAAGAGACCCAGTACTTC. Protein: CASSLFGKKETQYF.